This T cell receptor beta chain was observed in a study of cytomegalovirus exposure and HLA in healthy donors. CDR1 is SGHVS, CDR2 FQNEAQ, per germline. After removal of 5 bases from V and 8 bases from J, the junction contained 10 bases not matched to a gene. This CDR3 contains 16 residues. PCR used 60 Vbeta primers and 13 Jbeta primers. TCRdb's table, derived via immunoSEQ multiplex PCR, lists solely in-frame clones and lacks some. This table has around 170,000 clones, about four fifths appearing once. Sequenced input: PBMCs. This receptor was obtained from a woman aged 45 to 65 in good health and CMV-seronegative. The J gene is TRBJ1-6, the V gene TRBV7-8; 9 bases are a match to TRBD1. CDR3 DNA sequence: TGTGCCAGCAGCCCCAGGTTCCGGGACAGGGATTCACCCCTCCACTTT. Protein product: CASSPRFRDRDSPLHF.